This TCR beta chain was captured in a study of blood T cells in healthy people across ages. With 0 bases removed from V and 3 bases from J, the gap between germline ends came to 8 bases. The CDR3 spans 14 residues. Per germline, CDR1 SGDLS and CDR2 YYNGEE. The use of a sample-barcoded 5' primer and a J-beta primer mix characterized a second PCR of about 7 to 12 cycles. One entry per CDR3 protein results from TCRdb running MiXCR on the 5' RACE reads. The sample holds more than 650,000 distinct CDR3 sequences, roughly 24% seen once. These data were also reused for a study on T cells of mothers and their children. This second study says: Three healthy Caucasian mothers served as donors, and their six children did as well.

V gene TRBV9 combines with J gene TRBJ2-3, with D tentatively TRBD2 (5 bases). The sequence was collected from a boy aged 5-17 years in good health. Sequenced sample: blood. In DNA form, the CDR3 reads TGTGCCAGCAGCGTAGAGAGGGTGACAGATACGCAGTATTTT. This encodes CASSVERVTDTQYF.